One sample yielded the 11 T cell receptor beta chains listed below, sequenced in a study of OX40 agonist ivuxolimab in advanced cancers. Profiled with immunoSEQ multiplex PCR; TCRdb holds only in-frame clones, not every one. Among 50,000 or so clones listed, approximately 91% were seen once. Sequenced material: CD4+ or CD8+ T cells sorted from blood, taken in a trial of the OX40 agonist ivuxolimab. These receptors were obtained from an adult with an advanced solid tumor such as melanoma, head and neck, liver or kidney cancer.

CDR3 region: CASRLTGANVLTF. The CDR3, as DNA: TGTGCCAGCAGACTTACCGGGGCCAACGTCCTGACTTTC. The gene calls are TRBV7-9 and TRBJ2-6; no firm D call. Trimming cost V 6 bases and J 4 bases, with 7 bases left between them. The CDR3 has 13 residues. Germline V CDR1 and CDR2: SEHNR, FQNEAQ (reference sequence).

The V and J genes are TRBV5-1 and TRBJ2-3; 7 nucleotides align to TRBD2. CDR3 length equals 14 residues. The germline V gene encodes CDR1 SGHRS and CDR2 YFSETQ. V lost 4 bases, J lost 6 bases, and 8 bases stayed unmatched. CDR3 DNA: TGCGCCAGCAGCCCTAGCGGCCTAGGGGATACGCAGTATTTT. As protein: CASSPSGLGDTQYF. The variable domain in full, with the rest retrieved from reference TRBV5-1 and TRBJ2-3, is KAGVTQTPRYLIKTRGQQVTLSCSPISGHRSVSWYQQTPGQGLQFLFEYFSETQRNKGNFPGRFSGRQFSNSRSEMNVSTLELGDSALYLCASSPSGLGDTQYFGPGTRLTVL.

The rearrangement joins TRBV2 to TRBJ2-1; D tentatively fits TRBD1 or TRBD2 (6 bases each). In germline, CDR1 is SNHLY, CDR2 FYNNEI. V lost 7 bases to trimming and J lost 9 bases, with 13 bases between them. The length of the CDR3 is 12 residues. CDR3 in amino acids: CASTFRGGEQFF. CDR3 DNA: TGTGCCAGCACCTTCAGGGGAGGTGAGCAGTTCTTC.

The J gene is TRBJ2-7, the V gene TRBV7-9, with TRBD1 identical over 8 bases. Germline trimming cut 4 bases from V and 3 bases from J; bases unmatched to any gene: 2. Germline V lookup: CDR1 SEHNR, CDR2 FQNEAQ (reference sequence). This CDR3 contains 13 residues. The CDR3 loop reads CASSYRGIYEQYF. In DNA, the CDR3 is TGTGCCAGCAGCTACAGGGGGATCTACGAGCAGTACTTC.

The gene calls are TRBV5-1 and TRBJ1-6, with 8 bases fitting TRBD1. The CDR3 runs 16 residues. J gave up 7 bases and V 3 bases, and 9 bases lay outside the gene matches. The germline V gene has CDR1 SGHRS and CDR2 YFSETQ. As DNA, the CDR3 is TGCGCCAGCAGCTGGATCGACAGGGGAGACAATTCACCCCTCCACTTT. Translating gives CASSWIDRGDNSPLHF.

Concerning this clone itself: At the DNA level, this CDR3 is encoded by other sequences in the same sample as well. J is TRBJ1-2 and V is TRBV28; D unresolved. Germline V gives CDR1 MDHEN, CDR2 SYDVKM. V was cut by 6 bases and J by 1 base, with 9 bases left in between. The CDR3 extends over 13 amino acids. The CDR3 DNA follows: TGTGCCAGCAGACACGCACATAACTATGGCTACACCTTC. It codes for CASRHAHNYGYTF.

The chain has TRBV6-1 and TRBJ1-1; no clear D. Trimming left V 8 bases short and J 0 bases short, with 16 bases between. CDR3 length: 15 residues. The germline V gene encodes CDR1 MNHNS and CDR2 SASEGT. DNA for the CDR3: TGTGCCAGCTCCCACTCCGGGCGGTTGAACACTGAAGCTTTCTTT. Its translation is CASSHSGRLNTEAFF.

This clone has only a few counts. This chain joins TRBV6-6 and TRBJ2-1; D uncertain. This CDR3 has 16 residues. From germline, CDR1 is MNHNY and CDR2 SVGAGI (reference sequence). Trimming cost V 2 bases and J 3 bases, with 14 bases left between them. The CDR3 spells CASSYMPWSIYNEQFF. As DNA, the CDR3 is TGTGCCAGCAGTTACATGCCGTGGTCCATCTACAATGAGCAGTTCTTC.

In DNA, the CDR3 is TGTGCCAGCAGTGACAGAAATCAGCCCCAGCATTTT. Translation gives CASSDRNQPQHF. This rearrangement joins TRBV2 to TRBJ1-5; no clear D. CDR1 and CDR2 from the germline V gene are SNHLY and FYNNEI. The CDR3 sequence is 12 residues long. V lost 3 bases to trimming and J lost 4 bases, with 4 bases between them.

The chain couples TRBV10-1 to TRBJ1-1; D is uncertain. V dropped 0 bases and J dropped 0 bases, with 20 bases sitting between them. CDR3 length: 19 residues. CDR1 WNHNN and CDR2 SYGVQD come from the germline V gene (reference sequence). The CDR3 reads CASSESKWEGFLVNTEAFF. The CDR3 nucleotides are TGCGCCAGCAGTGAGTCGAAGTGGGAAGGCTTTTTGGTGAACACTGAAGCTTTCTTT.

This clone appeared a few times. This rearrangement joins TRBV5-4 to TRBJ1-1, with D unresolved. The germline V and J ends were trimmed by 0 bases and 10 bases, with 10 bases remaining between them. The CDR3 runs to 12 residues. Germline V CDR1 and CDR2: SGHNT, YYREEE (reference sequence). This CDR3 is CASSLEWQRAFF. CDR3 nucleotides: TGTGCCAGCAGCTTGGAGTGGCAACGAGCTTTCTTT.